The rows below give T cell receptor beta chains drawn from one sample of a study of shared clonotypes between healthy human individuals. Sequenced by immunoSEQ multiplex PCR; TCRdb stores in-frame clones only, minus some. In the table there are hundreds of thousands of clones, roughly 72% of which are singletons. Sequenced: memory CD4+ T cells sorted from blood. These TCRs come from a woman aged 25 to 39 in good health. The CDR3 runs from the conserved cysteine through the conserved F or W. A D gene is named only where the DNA matches it firmly. Expanded clones get a size class; other rows say once, few or many, or leave the size out.

v_gene	abundance	j_gene	d_gene	CDR3aa	CDR3nt
TRBV19	-	TRBJ1-1	-	CASSPGGVNTEAFF	TGTGCCAGTAGCCCCGGGGGGGTGAACACTGAAGCTTTCTTT
TRBV6-5	-	TRBJ2-6	-	CASSYVHSGANVLTF	TGTGCCAGCAGTTACGTACACTCTGGGGCCAACGTCCTGACTTTC
TRBV2	-	TRBJ2-7	-	CASSDRHQGDYEQYF	TGTGCCAGCAGTGACCGTCATCAGGGCGACTACGAGCAGTACTTC
TRBV5-4	-	TRBJ2-5	TRBD2	CASSSGLAGGYQETQYF	TGTGCCAGCAGCTCAGGACTAGCGGGAGGGTACCAAGAGACCCAGTACTTC
TRBV7-2	-	TRBJ1-2	TRBD1	CASSWGQGTSYGYTF	TGTGCCAGCAGCTGGGGACAGGGGACGTCCTATGGCTACACCTTC
TRBV27	-	TRBJ2-5	-	CASSFGTGTQYF	TGTGCCAGCAGTTTTGGTACAGGGACCCAGTACTTC
TRBV9	few	TRBJ2-4	TRBD2	CASSVGSGGENIQYF	TGTGCCAGCAGCGTAGGTTCGGGAGGGGAAAACATTCAGTACTTC
TRBV15	-	TRBJ2-7	-	CATSEEQATVREQYF	TGTGCCACTAGCGAAGAGCAGGCGACGGTACGCGAGCAGTACTTC
TRBV2	-	TRBJ2-7	-	CASSSGASYEQYF	TGTGCCAGCTCCAGCGGAGCTTCCTACGAGCAGTACTTC
TRBV7-7	-	TRBJ2-5	-	CASSPRVGGETQYF	TGTGCCAGCAGCCCGAGAGTAGGGGGAGAGACCCAGTACTTC
TRBV27	once	TRBJ1-5	-	CASSPRVPYSNQPQHF	TGTGCCAGCAGCCCGCGAGTTCCCTATAGCAATCAGCCCCAGCATTTT
TRBV5-4	-	TRBJ2-7	TRBD1	CASSLQGAYEQYF	TGTGCCAGCAGCTTGCAGGGGGCGTACGAGCAGTACTTC
TRBV7-9	-	TRBJ1-4	-	CASSWGEVTNEKLFF	TGTGCCAGCAGCTGGGGGGAGGTAACTAATGAAAAACTGTTTTTT
TRBV18	-	TRBJ1-3	-	CASSLGTSGNTIYF	TGTGCCAGCTCCCTTGGGACCTCTGGAAACACCATATATTTT
TRBV11-2	-	TRBJ1-5	-	CASSRGQGGNQPQHF	TGTGCCAGCAGCAGAGGGCAGGGCGGCAATCAGCCCCAGCATTTT
TRBV30	-	TRBJ2-5	TRBD2	CAGQGLAGVETQYF	TGTGCCGGCCAGGGACTAGCGGGAGTCGAGACCCAGTACTTC
TRBV10-3	-	TRBJ2-7	-	CAIMEGSNSYEQYF	TGTGCCATCATGGAGGGGTCAAACTCCTACGAGCAGTACTTC
TRBV18	many	TRBJ1-1	-	CASSQGTNTEAFF	TGTGCCAGCTCACAGGGGACGAACACTGAAGCTTTCTTT
TRBV4-2	few	TRBJ2-1	-	CASSQGGSRLGEQFF	TGTGCCAGCAGCCAAGGAGGGAGTCGATTAGGGGAGCAGTTCTTC
TRBV30	-	TRBJ2-3	-	CAWSGAEGTDTQYF	TGTGCCTGGAGTGGAGCGGAGGGCACAGATACGCAGTATTTT
TRBV10-3	-	TRBJ2-1	-	CAISERDEQFF	TGTGCCATCAGTGAGCGGGATGAGCAGTTCTTC
TRBV5-1	-	TRBJ2-2	-	CASSLQGQNTGELFF	TGCGCCAGCAGCTTGCAGGGCCAGAACACCGGGGAGCTGTTTTTT
TRBV27	few	TRBJ2-5	-	CASSLSSLRETQYF	TGTGCCAGCAGTTTATCTTCCCTCCGCGAGACCCAGTACTTC
TRBV6-1	-	TRBJ2-5	TRBD1	CASRLGQGTVTQYF	TGTGCCAGCAGGTTAGGACAGGGGACGGTGACCCAGTACTTC
TRBV6-5	-	TRBJ1-4	-	CASSYSAGEKLFF	TGTGCCAGCAGTTACTCCGCGGGGGAAAAACTGTTTTTT
TRBV19	many	TRBJ2-2	TRBD2	CASTSTSRHTGELFF	TGTGCCAGTACCTCGACTAGCCGACACACCGGGGAGCTGTTTTTT
TRBV6-1	few	TRBJ1-1	TRBD1	CASSEVRDRPAFF	TGTGCCAGCAGTGAAGTCCGGGACAGACCTGCTTTCTTT
TRBV29-1	-	TRBJ2-1	TRBD1	CSVGFGTGVNEQFF	TGCAGCGTTGGATTCGGGACAGGGGTCAATGAGCAGTTCTTC
TRBV5-1	-	TRBJ2-1	-	CASSLGAESSYNEQFF	TGCGCCAGCAGCTTGGGGGCAGAGAGCTCCTACAATGAGCAGTTCTTC
TRBV6-1	-	TRBJ1-5	-	CASSPQGPQFQPQHF	TGTGCCAGCAGCCCACAGGGCCCCCAATTTCAGCCCCAGCATTTT
TRBV27	-	TRBJ1-2	-	CASLPSVISSYGYTF	TGTGCCAGCCTCCCGTCGGTCATCTCATCCTATGGCTACACCTTC
TRBV18	-	TRBJ2-2	-	CASSPGSGTGELFF	TGTGCCAGCTCACCAGGTAGCGGCACCGGGGAGCTGTTTTTT
TRBV6-1	-	TRBJ2-7	-	CARMGIRGSYEQYF	TGTGCCAGGATGGGCATCAGAGGTTCCTACGAGCAGTACTTC
TRBV5-1	-	TRBJ2-5	-	CASSLEGETQYF	TGCGCCAGCAGCTTGGAGGGTGAGACCCAGTACTTC
TRBV6-5	few	TRBJ2-5	-	CASSLFGSSETQYF	TGTGCCAGCAGCCTGTTCGGGAGTAGCGAGACCCAGTACTTC
TRBV11-1	once	TRBJ2-5	-	CASSPQGLQETQYF	TGTGCCAGCAGCCCTCAGGGTCTCCAAGAGACCCAGTACTTC
TRBV6-5	-	TRBJ2-1	TRBD2	CATSDSGRANNEQFF	TGTGCCACCTCGGATAGCGGGAGAGCCAACAATGAGCAGTTCTTC
TRBV5-1	-	TRBJ2-2	-	CASSLGGETGELFF	TGCGCCAGCAGCTTGGGCGGCGAGACCGGGGAGCTGTTTTTT
TRBV4-2	-	TRBJ2-1	TRBD2	CASRPGTSYNEQFF	TGTGCCAGCAGACCCGGGACTAGCTACAATGAGCAGTTCTTC
TRBV27	-	TRBJ2-2	-	CASSFGGYTGELFF	TGTGCCAGCAGTTTTGGAGGGTACACCGGGGAGCTGTTTTTT
TRBV4-2	-	TRBJ2-1	-	CASSQEASSYNEQFF	TGTGCCAGCAGCCAAGAAGCGAGCTCCTACAATGAGCAGTTCTTC